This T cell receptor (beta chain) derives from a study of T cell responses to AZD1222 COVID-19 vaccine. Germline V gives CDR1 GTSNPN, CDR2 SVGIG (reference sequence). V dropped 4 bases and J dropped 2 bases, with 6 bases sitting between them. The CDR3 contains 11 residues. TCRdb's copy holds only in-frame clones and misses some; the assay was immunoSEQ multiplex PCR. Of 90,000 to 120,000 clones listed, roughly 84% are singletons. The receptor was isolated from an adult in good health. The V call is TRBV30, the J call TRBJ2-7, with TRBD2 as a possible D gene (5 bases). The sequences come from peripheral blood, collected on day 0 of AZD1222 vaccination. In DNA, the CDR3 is TGTGCCTGGACGACTACCTACGAGCAGTACTTC. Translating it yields CAWTTTYEQYF.